What follows are 10 T cell receptor beta chains derived from one specimen sequenced in a study of memory CD4+ T cells and cytomegalovirus serostatus (dated by TCRdb to about 2019). Single viable CD3+CD4+CD8-CD45RO+ cells were sorted as memory CD4+ T cells on a FACSAria II. Library generation was performed with the immunoSEQ multiplex PCR assay. In TCRdb, the immuneACCESS table is reduced to in-frame sequences with V and J assigned. These tables do not hold every clone; where another copy was compared, an unresolved V gene accounts for under half, and the others remain unexplained. Recorded for this sample are some 65,000 clones; around 81% of them occurred a single time. Jointly, the top ten make up 0.53% of the sample. Sequences were obtained from memory CD4+ T cells from blood. Receptors were obtained from an adult in good health and CMV-seronegative. Some clones in this sample may be carry-over from other donors' samples.

V gene TRBV7-2 combines with J gene TRBJ1-2, with a tentative D call TRBD1 (6 bases). Germline CDR1 and CDR2: SGHTA and FQGNSA. V was trimmed by 6 bases and J by 4 bases, leaving 27 bases between them. The CDR3 has 18 residues. The CDR3 DNA is TGTGCCAGCAGTAATCCCAGGGGAGGGGTTTCGGGGAGCTATGGCTACACCTTC. Translating it yields CASSNPRGGVSGSYGYTF.

This clone was seen just once. This chain links TRBV9 with TRBJ1-1, with 11 bases identical to TRBD1. The length of the CDR3 is 15 residues. Germline V gives CDR1 SGDLS, CDR2 YYNGEE. Trimming at V came to 4 bases and at J to 1 base, leaving 3 bases not matched to a gene. CDR3 coding DNA: TGTGCCAGCAGCTCGGGACAGGGGGAGAACACTGAAGCTTTCTTT. This gives the protein CASSSGQGENTEAFF.

The V and J genes are TRBV9 and TRBJ2-7, with TRBD2 as a possible D gene (6 bases). Germline CDR1 SGDLS, CDR2 YYNGEE. V shed 4 bases and J shed 2 bases, with 13 bases lying between them. The CDR3 sequence is 14 residues long. CDR3 loop: CASSTGLPPYEQYF. CDR3 nucleotides: TGTGCCAGCAGCACGGGACTCCCACCCTACGAGCAGTACTTC.

The rearrangement uses TRBV30 and TRBJ1-4; 8 bases line up with TRBD1. CDR1 and CDR2 (germline): GTSNPN, SVGIG (reference sequence). The CDR3 is 21 residues long. Unmatched junction bases numbered 23, after V lost 0 bases and J lost 5 bases. CDR3: CAWSVWSWGYIRTGRNEKLFF. The CDR3 region has the DNA TGTGCCTGGAGTGTATGGAGCTGGGGATACATAAGGACAGGGAGAAATGAAAAACTGTTTTTT.

This clone was observed a few times. The chain couples TRBV6-9 to TRBJ1-6; 9 nucleotides line up with TRBD1. After removal of 8 bases from V and 9 bases from J, the junction contained 5 bases not matched to a gene. The CDR3 is 13 amino acids. The germline V gene has CDR1 MNHGY and CDR2 SVAAGI. CDR3 nucleotide sequence: TGTGCCAGCTGGACAGGGGAGGGTTCACCCCTCCACTTT. As protein: CASWTGEGSPLHF.

The chain employs TRBV2 and TRBJ2-7, with D perhaps matching TRBD1 (5 bases). V shed 3 bases and J shed 2 bases, with 14 bases lying between them. The CDR3 contains 15 residues. Germline lookup yields CDR1 SNHLY and CDR2 FYNNEI. The CDR3 reads CASSEGWPGTYEQYF. CDR3 nucleotides: TGTGCCAGCAGTGAGGGGTGGCCAGGGACCTACGAGCAGTACTTC.

This chain joins TRBV5-1 and TRBJ1-2; 9 positions agree with TRBD1. Germline values: CDR1 SGHRS, CDR2 YFSETQ. The V segment lost 3 bases and the J segment 4 bases; nucleotides outside the gene matches: 4. The CDR3 is made up of 14 amino acids. CDR3 nucleotides: TGCGCCAGCAGCTGGGACAGGGAGGTCTATGGCTACACCTTC. It encodes CASSWDREVYGYTF.

The J gene is TRBJ2-5, the V gene TRBV29-1; the match to TRBD2 covers 7 bases. The germline gives CDR1 SQVTM, CDR2 ANQGSEA. The CDR3 contains 12 residues. Unmatched junction bases numbered 3, after V lost 4 bases and J lost 4 bases. CDR3 coding DNA: TGCAGCGTTGGGTTAGCGGGAGAGACCCAGTACTTC. It encodes CSVGLAGETQYF.

V and J are TRBV5-4 and TRBJ1-1; possibly TRBD1 for D (5 bases). V was shortened by 0 bases and J by 3 bases, with 9 bases between the two germline ends. CDR3 length equals 14 residues. The germline gives CDR1 SGHNT, CDR2 YYREEE (reference sequence). DNA for the CDR3: TGTGCCAGCAGCTTGGGGGGGATTTACACTGAAGCTTTCTTT. Encoded protein: CASSLGGIYTEAFF.

This chain joins TRBV25-1 and TRBJ1-2; D uncertain. The length of the CDR3 is 16 residues. Germline V CDR1 and CDR2: MGHDK, SYGVNS. Trimming took off 2 bases at V and 8 bases at J, with 21 bases between the two ends. Here the CDR3 reads CASSEIRGPPHGGYTF. The DNA for the CDR3 is TGTGCCAGCAGTGAAATCCGGGGTCCCCCTCATGGGGGCTACACCTTC.